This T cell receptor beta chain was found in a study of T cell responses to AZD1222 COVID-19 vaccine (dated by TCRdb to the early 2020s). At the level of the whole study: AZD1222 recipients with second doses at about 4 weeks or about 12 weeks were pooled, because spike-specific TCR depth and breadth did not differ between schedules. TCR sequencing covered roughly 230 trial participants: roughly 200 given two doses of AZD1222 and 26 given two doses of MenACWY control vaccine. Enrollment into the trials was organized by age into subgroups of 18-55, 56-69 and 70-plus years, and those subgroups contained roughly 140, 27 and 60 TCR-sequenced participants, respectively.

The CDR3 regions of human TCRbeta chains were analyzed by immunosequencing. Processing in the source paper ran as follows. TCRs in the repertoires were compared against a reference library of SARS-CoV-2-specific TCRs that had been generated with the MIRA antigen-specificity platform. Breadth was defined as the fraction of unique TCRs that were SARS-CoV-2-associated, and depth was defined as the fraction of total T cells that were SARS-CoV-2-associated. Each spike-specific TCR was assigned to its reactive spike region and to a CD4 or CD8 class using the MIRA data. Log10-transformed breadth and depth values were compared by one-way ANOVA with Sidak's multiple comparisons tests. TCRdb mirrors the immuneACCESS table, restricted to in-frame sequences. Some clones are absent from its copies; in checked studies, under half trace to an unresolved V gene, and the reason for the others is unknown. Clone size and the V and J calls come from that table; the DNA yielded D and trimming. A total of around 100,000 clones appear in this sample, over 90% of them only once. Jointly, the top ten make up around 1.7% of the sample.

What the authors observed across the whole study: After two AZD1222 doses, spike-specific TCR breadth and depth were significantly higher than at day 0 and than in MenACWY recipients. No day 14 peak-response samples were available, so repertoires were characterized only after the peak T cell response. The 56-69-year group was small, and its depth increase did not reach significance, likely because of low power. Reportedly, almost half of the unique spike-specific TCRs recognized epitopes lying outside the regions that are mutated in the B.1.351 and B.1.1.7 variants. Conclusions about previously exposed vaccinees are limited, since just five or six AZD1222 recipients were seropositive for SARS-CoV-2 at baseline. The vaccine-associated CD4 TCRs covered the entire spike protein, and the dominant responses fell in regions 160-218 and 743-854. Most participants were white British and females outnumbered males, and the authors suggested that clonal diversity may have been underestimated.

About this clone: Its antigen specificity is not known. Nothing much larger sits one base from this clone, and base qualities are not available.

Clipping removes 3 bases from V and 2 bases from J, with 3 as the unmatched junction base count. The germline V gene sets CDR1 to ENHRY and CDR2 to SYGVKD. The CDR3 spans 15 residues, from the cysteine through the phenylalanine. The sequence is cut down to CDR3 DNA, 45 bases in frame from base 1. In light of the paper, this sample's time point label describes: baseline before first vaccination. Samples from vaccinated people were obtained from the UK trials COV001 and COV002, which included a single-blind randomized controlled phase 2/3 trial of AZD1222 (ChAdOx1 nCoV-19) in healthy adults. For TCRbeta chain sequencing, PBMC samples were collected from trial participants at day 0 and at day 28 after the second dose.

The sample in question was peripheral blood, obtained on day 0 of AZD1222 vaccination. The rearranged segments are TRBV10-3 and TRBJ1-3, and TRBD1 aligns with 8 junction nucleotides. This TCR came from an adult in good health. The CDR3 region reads CAISETGGTGNTIYF. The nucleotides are TGTGCCATCAGTGAAACAGGGGGAACTGGAAACACCATATATTTT.